The subject of this entry is one TCR beta chain. Its antigen is not known. Each donor gave 2.5 ml of peripheral blood. The entry originates in a study of monozygotic twins with inflammatory bowel disease. General observations from the study: Possibly reflecting limited power, no difference in repertoire similarity was found between concordant and discordant twins. The existence of one strong signal or clonotype linked to IBD lacked support.

CDR1 is LGHDT and CDR2 is YNNKEL in the germline V gene (reference sequence). The CDR3 extends over 15 amino acids. Template switching was used to attach UMIs, which incorporated a 6-nucleotide sample barcode. Using the 5' RACE reads, TCRdb records one entry per CDR3 protein without DNA. The table for this sample gives 440,000 or so distinct CDR3 sequences. This TCR was recovered from a human donor with ulcerative colitis or Crohn's disease, or a healthy co-twin of an affected twin (not recorded which). This chain links TRBV3-1 with TRBJ2-1; the TRBD2 assignment by TCRdb is unverifiable without DNA. The sequenced sample was blood. CDR3 residues: CASSRGLARYNEQFF.